These 9 T cell receptor beta chains originate from one sample sequenced in a study of spatial heterogeneity in lung cancer. Documented time point: sample taken at primary tumor resection. From the 5' RACE reads, TCRdb called clonotypes with MiXCR, one entry per CDR3 protein. Of about 6,000 distinct CDR3 sequences listed, 18% are singletons. The specimen was normal lung tissue next to the tumor, collected at surgery. The source is a male donor with early-stage non-small cell lung cancer.

The V call is TRBV4-2, the J call TRBJ2-2; TRBD2 aligns across 7 bases. Germline V gene sequence: CDR1 LGHNA, CDR2 YNFKEQ. CDR3 length equals 17 residues. V was clipped by 4 bases and J by 2 bases; unmatched bases: 10. The CDR3 nucleotides are TGTGCCAGCAGCCCTATCGGTGGGGGACTAAACACCGGGGAGCTGTTTTTT. Amino acids: CASSPIGGGLNTGELFF.

Many counts were recorded for this clonotype. The rearrangement joins TRBV2 to TRBJ2-1, with 7 bases that match TRBD2. V was clipped by 7 bases and J by 3 bases; unmatched bases: 9. The germline V gene has CDR1 SNHLY and CDR2 FYNNEI. The CDR3 is 15 residues long. CDR3 coding DNA: TGTGCCAGCAAACAGAGGGGAGGGGACTACAATGAGCAGTTCTTC. Its protein product is CASKQRGGDYNEQFF.

The sample holds many counts of this clonotype. The chain uses TRBV5-1 and TRBJ1-1, with D possibly being TRBD1 (6 bases). The length of the CDR3 is 15 residues. V lost 0 bases and J lost 1, with 10 bases in between. Germline CDR1 and CDR2: SGHRS and YFSETQ. The CDR3 sequence: CASSLDLTGNTEAFF. The CDR3 coding sequence is TGCGCCAGCAGCTTGGATCTGACAGGGAACACTGAAGCTTTCTTT. Supplemented by reference TRBV5-1 and TRBJ1-1, the full variable domain reads KAGVTQTPRYLIKTRGQQVTLSCSPISGHRSVSWYQQTPGQGLQFLFEYFSETQRNKGNFPGRFSGRQFSNSRSEMNVSTLELGDSALYLCASSLDLTGNTEAFFGQGTRLTVV.

The chain carries TRBV20-1 and TRBJ2-5; D ambiguous. The CDR3 consists of 13 residues. CDR1 is DFQATT and CDR2 is SNEGSKA in the germline V gene (reference sequence). V gave up 0 bases and J gave up 4 bases, with 9 bases separating them. This chain's CDR3 is CSARDRLSETQYF. The CDR3 nucleotides are TGCAGTGCTAGAGATAGGCTTTCAGAGACCCAGTACTTC.

This clonotype occurred a few times. The gene calls are TRBV5-4 and TRBJ2-3, with no clear D. V shed 4 bases and J shed 5 bases, with 5 bases lying between them. Germline V gives CDR1 SGHNT, CDR2 YYREEE (reference sequence). The CDR3 is 11 residues long. The CDR3 protein is CASSLGDTQYF. In DNA form, the CDR3 reads TGTGCCAGCAGCCTCGGAGATACGCAGTATTTT.

This clonotype was found many times. The CDR3 region is CASSSPLVSESFF. CDR3 bases: TGTGCCAGCAGCTCCCCCCTGGTATCCGAGTCTTTCTTT. The chain joins TRBV7-8 to TRBJ1-1; D is unclear. Germline assignment: CDR1 SGHVS and CDR2 FQNEAQ. Trimming left V 4 bases short and J 12 bases short, with 18 bases between. CDR3 length equals 13 residues.

This clonotype counts as medium-sized. The chain combines TRBV6-2 or TRBV6-3 with TRBJ1-6; possibly TRBD1 for D (6 bases). V lost 10 bases to trimming and J lost 9 bases, with 22 bases between them. This CDR3 has 15 amino acids. The germline V gene has CDR1 MNHEY and CDR2 SVGEGT. The CDR3 sequence: CATDQQQGFGSPLHF. In nucleotides, the CDR3 is TGTGCCACCGATCAGCAACAGGGATTTGGTTCACCCCTCCACTTT.

The J gene is TRBJ2-2, the V gene TRBV4-3; 8 positions agree with TRBD1. This CDR3 has 18 amino acids. Germline assignment: CDR1 LGHNA and CDR2 YSLEER. The V and J ends lost 8 bases and 4 bases, in that order; junction bases with no gene match: 18. The CDR3 DNA sequence: TGCGCCAGCCGACAGGGGCCCCCGGGACAAGGGAGCACCGGGGAGCTGTTTTTT. Translating it yields CASRQGPPGQGSTGELFF.

V and J are TRBV6-5 and TRBJ2-1; TRBD2 agrees at 15 bases. The CDR3 spans 17 residues. The V gene end was trimmed by 6 bases and the J gene end by 9 bases; junction bases not matched to a gene: 12. CDR1 is MNHEY, CDR2 SVGAGI, per germline. The CDR3 loop reads CASSSGLAGGGAGEQFF. CDR3 DNA: TGTGCCAGCAGCTCAGGACTAGCGGGAGGGGGGGCAGGTGAGCAGTTCTTC.